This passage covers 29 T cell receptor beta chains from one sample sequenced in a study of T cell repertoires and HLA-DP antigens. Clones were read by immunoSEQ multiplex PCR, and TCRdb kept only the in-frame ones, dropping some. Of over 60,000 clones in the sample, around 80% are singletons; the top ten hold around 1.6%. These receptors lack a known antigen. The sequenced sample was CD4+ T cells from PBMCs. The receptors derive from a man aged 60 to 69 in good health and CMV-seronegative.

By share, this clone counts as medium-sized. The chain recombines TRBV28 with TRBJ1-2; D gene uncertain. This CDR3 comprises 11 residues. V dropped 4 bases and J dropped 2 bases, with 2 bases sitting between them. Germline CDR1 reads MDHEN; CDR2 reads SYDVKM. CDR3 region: CASSSNYGYTF. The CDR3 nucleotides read TGTGCCAGCAGTTCCAACTATGGCTACACCTTC.

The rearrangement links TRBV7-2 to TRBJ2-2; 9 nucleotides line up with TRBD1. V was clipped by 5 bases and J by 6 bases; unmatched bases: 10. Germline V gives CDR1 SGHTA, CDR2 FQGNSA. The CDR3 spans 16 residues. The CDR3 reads CASSLRPGQGPGELFF. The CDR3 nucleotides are TGTGCCAGCAGCCTTCGACCGGGACAGGGCCCCGGGGAGCTGTTTTTT.

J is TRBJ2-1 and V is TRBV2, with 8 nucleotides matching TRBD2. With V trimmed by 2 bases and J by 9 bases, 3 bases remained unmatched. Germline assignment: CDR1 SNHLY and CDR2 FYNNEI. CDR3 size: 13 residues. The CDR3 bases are TGTGCCAGCAGTGAAAGGACTAGCCTTGAGCAGTTCTTC. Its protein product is CASSERTSLEQFF. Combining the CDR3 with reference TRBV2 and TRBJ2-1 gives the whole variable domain EPEVTQTPSHQVTQMGQEVILRCVPISNHLYFYWYRQILGQKVEFLVSFYNNEISEKSEIFDDQFSVERPDGSNFTLKIRSTKLEDSAMYFCASSERTSLEQFFGPGTRLTVL.

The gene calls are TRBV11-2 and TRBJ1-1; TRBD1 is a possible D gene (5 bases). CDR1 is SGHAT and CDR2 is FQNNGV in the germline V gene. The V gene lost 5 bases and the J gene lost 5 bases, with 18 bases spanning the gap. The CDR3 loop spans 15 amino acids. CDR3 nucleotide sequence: TGTGCCAGCAGCCCACCGGGACCCCTGGGGACTGAAGCTTTCTTT. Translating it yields CASSPPGPLGTEAFF.

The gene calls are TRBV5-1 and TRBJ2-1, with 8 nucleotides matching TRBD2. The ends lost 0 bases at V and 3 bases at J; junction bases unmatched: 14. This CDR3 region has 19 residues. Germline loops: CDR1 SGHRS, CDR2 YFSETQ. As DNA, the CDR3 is TGCGCCAGCAGCTTGGAGACGGGAGGGCCTATGGGCCGCTACAATGAGCAGTTCTTC. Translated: CASSLETGGPMGRYNEQFF.

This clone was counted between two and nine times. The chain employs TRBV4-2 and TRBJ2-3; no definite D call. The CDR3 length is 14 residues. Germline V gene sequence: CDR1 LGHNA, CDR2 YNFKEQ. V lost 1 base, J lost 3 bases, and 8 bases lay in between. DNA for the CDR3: TGTGCCAGCAGCCAAGTCATAGGGACAGATACGCAGTATTTT. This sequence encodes CASSQVIGTDTQYF.

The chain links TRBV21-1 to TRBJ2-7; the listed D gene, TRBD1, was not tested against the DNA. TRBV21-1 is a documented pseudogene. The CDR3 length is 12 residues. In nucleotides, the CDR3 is TGTGCCAGCAGCCTAGGGGCTTACGAGCAGTACTTC. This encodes CASSLGAYEQYF.

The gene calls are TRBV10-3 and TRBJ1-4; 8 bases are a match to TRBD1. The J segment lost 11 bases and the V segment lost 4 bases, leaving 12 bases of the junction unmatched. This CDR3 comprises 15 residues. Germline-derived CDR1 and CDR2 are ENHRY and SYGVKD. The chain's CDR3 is CAISATGVEENKLFF. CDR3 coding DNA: TGTGCCATCAGTGCGACAGGGGTCGAAGAGAATAAACTGTTTTTT.

The CDR3 region has the DNA TGTGCCTGGAAAACGGGGACAGGGCGCTCCTACGAGCAGTACTTC. Translation gives CAWKTGTGRSYEQYF. The chain combines TRBV30 with TRBJ2-7, with 9 bases fitting TRBD1. CDR1 is GTSNPN, CDR2 SVGIG, per germline (reference sequence). The junction had 7 bases not matched to a gene; V was cut back by 4 bases and J by 0 bases. The CDR3 runs 15 residues. The variable domain in full, completed from reference TRBV30 and TRBJ2-7, reads SQTIHQWPATLVQPVGSPLSLECTVEGTSNPNLYWYRQAAGRGLQLLFYSVGIGQISSEVPQNLSASRPQDRQFILSSKKLLLSDSGFYLCAWKTGTGRSYEQYFGPGTRLTVT.

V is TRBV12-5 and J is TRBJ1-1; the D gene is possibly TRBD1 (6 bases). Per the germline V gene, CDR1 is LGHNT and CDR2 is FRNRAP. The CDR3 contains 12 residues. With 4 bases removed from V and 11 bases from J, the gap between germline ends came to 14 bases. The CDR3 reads CASGSEGGRAFF. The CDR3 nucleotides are TGTGCTAGTGGTTCCGAGGGGGGACGGGCTTTCTTT.

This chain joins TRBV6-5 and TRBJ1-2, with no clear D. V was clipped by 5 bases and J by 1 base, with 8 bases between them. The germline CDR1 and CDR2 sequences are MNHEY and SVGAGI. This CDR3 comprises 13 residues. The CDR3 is CASSRGRNYGYTF. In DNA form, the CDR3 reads TGTGCCAGCAGTCGAGGGCGTAACTATGGCTACACCTTC.

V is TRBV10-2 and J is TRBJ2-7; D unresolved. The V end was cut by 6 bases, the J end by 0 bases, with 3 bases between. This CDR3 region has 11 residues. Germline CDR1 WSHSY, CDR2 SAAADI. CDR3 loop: CASRDSYEQYF. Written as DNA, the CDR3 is TGCGCCAGCAGGGACTCCTACGAGCAGTACTTC.

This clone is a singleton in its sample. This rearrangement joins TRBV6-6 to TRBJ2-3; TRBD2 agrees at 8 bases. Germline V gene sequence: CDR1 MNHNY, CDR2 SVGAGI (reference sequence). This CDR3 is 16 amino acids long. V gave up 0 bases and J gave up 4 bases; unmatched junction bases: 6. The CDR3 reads CASSYSPSGYADTQYF. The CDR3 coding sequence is TGTGCCAGCAGTTACTCACCTAGCGGGTACGCAGATACGCAGTATTTT.

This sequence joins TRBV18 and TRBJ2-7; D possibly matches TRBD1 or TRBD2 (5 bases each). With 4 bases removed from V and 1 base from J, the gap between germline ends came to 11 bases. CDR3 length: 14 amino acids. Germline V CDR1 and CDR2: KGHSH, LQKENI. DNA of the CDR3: TGTGCCAGCTCACGCCGGGACGGATCCTACGAGCAGTACTTC. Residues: CASSRRDGSYEQYF.

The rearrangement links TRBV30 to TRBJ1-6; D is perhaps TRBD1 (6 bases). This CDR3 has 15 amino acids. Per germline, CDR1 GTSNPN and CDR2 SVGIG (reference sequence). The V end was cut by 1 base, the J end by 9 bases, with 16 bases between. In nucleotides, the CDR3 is TGTGCCTGGAGTGACAGGACAGAGAAAGGTTCACCCCTCCACTTT. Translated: CAWSDRTEKGSPLHF.

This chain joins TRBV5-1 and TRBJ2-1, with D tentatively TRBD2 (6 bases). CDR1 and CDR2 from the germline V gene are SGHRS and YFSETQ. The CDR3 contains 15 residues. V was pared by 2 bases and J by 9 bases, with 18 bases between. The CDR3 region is CASSFAGNTLGEQFF. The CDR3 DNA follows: TGCGCCAGCAGCTTTGCGGGAAATACCTTGGGTGAGCAGTTCTTC.

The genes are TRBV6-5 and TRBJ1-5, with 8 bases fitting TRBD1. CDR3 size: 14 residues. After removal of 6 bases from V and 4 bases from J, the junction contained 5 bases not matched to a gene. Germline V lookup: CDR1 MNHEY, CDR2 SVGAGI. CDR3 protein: CASSDRGSNQPQHF. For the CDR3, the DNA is TGTGCCAGCAGCGACAGGGGATCAAATCAGCCCCAGCATTTT.

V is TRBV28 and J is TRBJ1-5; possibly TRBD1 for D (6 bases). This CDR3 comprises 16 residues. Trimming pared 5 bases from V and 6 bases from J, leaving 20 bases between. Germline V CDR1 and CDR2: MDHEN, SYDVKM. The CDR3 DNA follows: TGTGCCAGCAGTGCCCCAGGGCAGGGGCAGGGTCAGCCCCAGCATTTT. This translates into CASSAPGQGQGQPQHF.

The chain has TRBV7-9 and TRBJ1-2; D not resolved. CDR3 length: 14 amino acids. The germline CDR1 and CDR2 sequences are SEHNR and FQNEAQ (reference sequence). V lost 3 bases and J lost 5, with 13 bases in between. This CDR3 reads CASSLLGKSYGYTF. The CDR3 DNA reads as TGTGCCAGCAGCTTGCTCGGCAAATCATATGGCTACACCTTC. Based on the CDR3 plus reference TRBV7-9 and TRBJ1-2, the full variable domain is DTGVSQNPRHKITKRGQNVTFRCDPISEHNRLYWYRQTLGQGPEFLTYFQNEAQLEKSRLLSDRFSAERPKGSFSTLEIQRTEQGDSAMYLCASSLLGKSYGYTFGSGTRLTVV.

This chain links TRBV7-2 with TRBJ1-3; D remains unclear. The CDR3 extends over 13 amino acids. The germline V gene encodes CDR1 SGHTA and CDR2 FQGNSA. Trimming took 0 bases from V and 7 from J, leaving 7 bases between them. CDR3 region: CASSLARGNTIYF. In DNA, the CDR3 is TGTGCCAGCAGCTTAGCTCGAGGGAACACCATATATTTT. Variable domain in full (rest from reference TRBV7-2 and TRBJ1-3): GAGVSQSPSNKVTEKGKDVELRCDPISGHTALYWYRQSLGQGLEFLIYFQGNSAPDKSGLPSDRFSAERTGGSVSTLTIQRTQQEDSAVYLCASSLARGNTIYFGEGSWLTVV.

The CDR3 DNA reads as TGTGCCATACAAGGGGGTCTTAGCTCCTACAATGAGCAGTTCTTC. This codes for CAIQGGLSSYNEQFF. The chain employs TRBV10-3 and TRBJ2-1, with D possibly matching TRBD1 (6 bases). Trimming pared 9 bases from V and 0 bases from J, leaving 15 bases between. The CDR3 has 15 residues. Germline V gives CDR1 ENHRY, CDR2 SYGVKD.

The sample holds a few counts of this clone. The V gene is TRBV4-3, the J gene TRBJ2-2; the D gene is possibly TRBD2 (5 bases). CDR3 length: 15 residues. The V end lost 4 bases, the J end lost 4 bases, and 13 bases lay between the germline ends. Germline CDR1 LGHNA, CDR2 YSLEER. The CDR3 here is CASSRRSEGTGELFF. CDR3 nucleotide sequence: TGCGCCAGCAGCCGCCGAAGTGAGGGCACCGGGGAGCTGTTTTTT.

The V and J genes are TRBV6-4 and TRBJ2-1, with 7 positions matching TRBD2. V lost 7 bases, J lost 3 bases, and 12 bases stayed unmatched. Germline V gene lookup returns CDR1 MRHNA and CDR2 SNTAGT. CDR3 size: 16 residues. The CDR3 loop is CASKKSLSGDYNEQFF. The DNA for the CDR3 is TGTGCCAGCAAAAAGAGCCTCAGCGGGGACTACAATGAGCAGTTCTTC.

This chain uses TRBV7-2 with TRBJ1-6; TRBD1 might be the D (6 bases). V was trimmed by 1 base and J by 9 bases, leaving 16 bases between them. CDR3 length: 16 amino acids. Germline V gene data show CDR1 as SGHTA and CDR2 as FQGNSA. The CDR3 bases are TGTGCCAGCAGCTTAGTTCTTGGGGGGGCGGGTTCACCCCTCCACTTT. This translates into CASSLVLGGAGSPLHF.

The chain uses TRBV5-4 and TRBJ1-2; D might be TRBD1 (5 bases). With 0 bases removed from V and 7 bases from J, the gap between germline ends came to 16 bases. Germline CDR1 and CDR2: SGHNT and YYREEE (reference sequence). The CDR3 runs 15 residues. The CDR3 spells CASSLAMAGNGGYTF. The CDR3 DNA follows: TGTGCCAGCAGCTTGGCGATGGCAGGGAACGGTGGCTACACCTTC. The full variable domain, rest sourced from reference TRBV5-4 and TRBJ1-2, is ETGVTQSPTHLIKTRGQQVTLRCSSQSGHNTVSWYQQALGQGPQFIFQYYREEENGRGNFPPRFSGLQFPNYSSELNVNALELDDSALYLCASSLAMAGNGGYTFGSGTRLTVV.

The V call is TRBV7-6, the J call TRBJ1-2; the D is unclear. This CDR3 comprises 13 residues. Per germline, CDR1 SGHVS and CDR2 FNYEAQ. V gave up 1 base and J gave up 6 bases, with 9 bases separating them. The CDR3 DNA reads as TGTGCCAGCAGCTTAGACAGACTGGATGGCTACACCTTC. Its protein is CASSLDRLDGYTF.

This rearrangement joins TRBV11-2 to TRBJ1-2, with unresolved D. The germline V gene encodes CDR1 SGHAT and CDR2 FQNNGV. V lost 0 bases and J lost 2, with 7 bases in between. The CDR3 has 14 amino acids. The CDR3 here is CASSLDVRNYGYTF. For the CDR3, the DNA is TGTGCCAGCAGCTTAGACGTGCGGAACTATGGCTACACCTTC.

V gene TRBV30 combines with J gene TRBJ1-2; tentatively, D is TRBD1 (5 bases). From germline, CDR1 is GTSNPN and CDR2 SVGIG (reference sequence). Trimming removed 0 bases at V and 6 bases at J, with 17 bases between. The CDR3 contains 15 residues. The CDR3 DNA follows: TGTGCCTGGAGTGTTAAGGTCAGGGTGTTCGATGGCTACACCTTC. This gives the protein CAWSVKVRVFDGYTF.

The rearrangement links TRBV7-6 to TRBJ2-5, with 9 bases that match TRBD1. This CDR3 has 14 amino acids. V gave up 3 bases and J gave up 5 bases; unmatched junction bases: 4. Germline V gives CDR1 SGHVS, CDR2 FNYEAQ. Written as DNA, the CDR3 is TGTGCCAGCAGCTTGACAGGGGGAGTCGAGACCCAGTACTTC. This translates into CASSLTGGVETQYF.